These 27 T cell receptor beta chains were all obtained from the same sample, sequenced in a study of OX40 agonist ivuxolimab in advanced cancers. The protocol was immunoSEQ multiplex PCR, while the TCRdb copy is restricted to in-frame clones and leaves out a portion. The table shows fewer than 45,000 clones, with 74% occurring only once. This material consisted of CD4+ or CD8+ T cells sorted from blood, taken in a trial of the OX40 agonist ivuxolimab. The receptors here all came from an adult with an advanced solid tumor such as melanoma, head and neck, liver or kidney cancer.

The chain uses TRBV28 and TRBJ1-1; D may be TRBD1 (6 bases). Germline loops: CDR1 MDHEN, CDR2 SYDVKM. V was clipped by 6 bases and J by 1 base, with 18 bases between them. CDR3 length: 16 amino acids. The CDR3 loop is CASSPARGVRNTEAFF. The CDR3 DNA is TGTGCCAGCAGCCCAGCAAGGGGGGTAAGGAACACTGAAGCTTTCTTT.

This clone was observed a few times. This chain joins TRBV19 and TRBJ1-5; D may be TRBD1 (5 bases). CDR1 LNHDA and CDR2 SQIVND come from the germline V gene (reference sequence). The CDR3 totals 16 residues. The V end lost 1 base, the J end lost 2 bases, and 12 bases lay between the germline ends. The CDR3 nucleotides are TGTGCCAGTAGTATAGGGTTCAAACAGGGCAATCAGCCCCAGCATTTT. Translating it yields CASSIGFKQGNQPQHF.

This chain joins TRBV19 and TRBJ1-2; TRBD1 matches 7 bases. The CDR3 runs to 15 residues. The trim removed 3 bases at V and 7 bases at J, leaving 11 bases unmatched. The germline V gene has CDR1 LNHDA and CDR2 SQIVND (reference sequence). The CDR3 DNA is TGTGCCAGTAGTATCTTCTACAGGGGTACGAGTGGCTACACCTTC. Translating gives CASSIFYRGTSGYTF.

This chain joins TRBV4-1 and TRBJ2-3; possibly TRBD1 or TRBD2 for D (7 bases each). The CDR3 extends over 15 amino acids. Trimming pared 0 bases from V and 4 bases from J, leaving 11 bases between. Germline V gene sequence: CDR1 MGHRA, CDR2 YSYEKL. Written as DNA, the CDR3 is TGCGCCAGCAGCCAAGAACAGGGGAGGGCAGATACGCAGTATTTT. It yields the protein CASSQEQGRADTQYF.

This clone has a single count. V is TRBV21-1 and J is TRBJ2-1; TRBD2, as called in the table, went unchecked against the DNA. TRBV21-1 is assigned pseudogene status. The CDR3 extends over 15 amino acids. CDR3 amino acids: CASSSRGSSYNEQFF. The CDR3 DNA reads TGTGCCAGCAGCTCCCGGGGGAGCTCCTACAATGAGCAGTTCTTC.

The rearrangement uses TRBV5-1 and TRBJ1-1, with D hard to call. V was clipped by 2 bases and J by 1 base, with 9 bases between them. The CDR3 loop spans 14 amino acids. Per germline, CDR1 SGHRS and CDR2 YFSETQ. CDR3 sequence: CASSFLVGNTEAFF. CDR3 DNA sequence: TGCGCCAGCAGCTTTCTGGTGGGGAACACTGAAGCTTTCTTT.

This clone was counted at least ten times. The chain combines TRBV4-1 with TRBJ2-5; no clear D gene. Trimming cost V 0 bases and J 4 bases, with 3 bases left between them. This CDR3 spans 12 amino acids. Germline CDR1 reads MGHRA; CDR2 reads YSYEKL. This CDR3 is CASSQDLETQYF. Written as DNA, the CDR3 is TGCGCCAGCAGCCAAGATCTAGAGACCCAGTACTTC.

This chain uses TRBV5-5 with TRBJ2-7; possible D gene TRBD1, 5 bases. The CDR3 loop spans 12 amino acids. Per germline, CDR1 SGHKS and CDR2 YYEKEE (reference sequence). V gave up 9 bases and J gave up 5 bases, with 15 bases separating them. DNA of the CDR3: TGTGCCATCGAGAGCAGGGTTAACGAGCAGTACGTC. Translated: CAIESRVNEQYV.

This sequence joins TRBV5-6 and TRBJ1-1; the D gene is possibly TRBD1 (6 bases). CDR1 is SGHDT, CDR2 YYEEEE, per germline. CDR3 length: 15 amino acids. V lost 1 base and J 0 bases, leaving 10 bases between the germline ends. As DNA, the CDR3 is TGTGCCAGCAGCTTGAGGGGGAATATGAACACTGAAGCTTTCTTT. Translating gives CASSLRGNMNTEAFF.

The gene calls are TRBV4-2 and TRBJ1-4; D might be TRBD1 (5 bases). Germline CDR1 is LGHNA and CDR2 is YNFKEQ. This CDR3 contains 15 residues. The V and J ends lost 3 bases and 7 bases respectively, with 15 bases between them. CDR3 DNA sequence: TGTGCCAGCAGCCAGCCCGACAGTCGGGGTGAAAAACTGTTTTTT. This gives the protein CASSQPDSRGEKLFF.

The chain has TRBV2 and TRBJ1-1; no clear D gene. V was trimmed by 8 bases and J by 0 bases, leaving 10 bases between them. Germline V lookup: CDR1 SNHLY, CDR2 FYNNEI. The length of the CDR3 is 13 residues. The CDR3 spells CASPGLMNTEAFF. In DNA, the CDR3 is TGTGCCAGCCCAGGTCTTATGAACACTGAAGCTTTCTTT.

V is TRBV9 and J is TRBJ2-2; TRBD2 is a possible D gene (6 bases). The ends were cut back, 2 bases at V and 4 bases at J, with 12 bases in the middle. The CDR3 is 15 residues long. CDR1 is SGDLS, CDR2 YYNGEE, per germline. This CDR3 is CASSVRGTSTGELFF. The CDR3 DNA reads TGTGCCAGCAGCGTCCGGGGGACTTCCACCGGGGAGCTGTTTTTT.

The chain couples TRBV4-1 to TRBJ2-2, with D possibly matching TRBD2 (6 bases). CDR1 and CDR2 (germline): MGHRA, YSYEKL. The CDR3 is 15 residues long. Trimming shortened V by 0 bases and J by 5 bases, and 10 bases separated the two germline ends. The CDR3 DNA reads TGCGCCAGCAGCCAAGAGATAGGGAGGACCGGGGAGCTGTTTTTT. It is translated as CASSQEIGRTGELFF.

The chain has TRBV30 and TRBJ1-1, with D possibly being TRBD1 (6 bases). This CDR3 region has 13 residues. V shed 3 bases and J shed 0 bases, with 8 bases lying between them. Germline CDR1 reads GTSNPN; CDR2 reads SVGIG (reference sequence). Here the CDR3 DNA reads TGTGCCTGGAGCGCAGGGGTGAACACTGAAGCTTTCTTT. It specifies CAWSAGVNTEAFF.

The rearrangement uses TRBV4-1 and TRBJ1-6, with D perhaps TRBD1 (6 bases). The CDR3 runs 18 residues. CDR1 and CDR2 from the germline V gene are MGHRA and YSYEKL. Deletions cut 1 base from V and 7 bases from J, with 20 bases between. CDR3 sequence: CASSQVPPGGQANSPLHF. The CDR3 DNA reads TGCGCCAGCAGCCAAGTCCCTCCGGGGGGACAAGCGAATTCACCCCTCCACTTT.

The rearrangement uses TRBV5-6 and TRBJ2-6, with D unclear. Between the trimmed V and J ends, which lost 1 base and 0 bases, there was a span of 11 bases. Looked up from germline, CDR1 is SGHDT and CDR2 is YYEEEE. The CDR3 length is 17 residues. This CDR3 reads CASSLRLDSSGANVLTF. CDR3 DNA sequence: TGTGCCAGCAGCTTGAGACTCGACTCCTCTGGGGCCAACGTCCTGACTTTC.

The chain is built from TRBV5-1 and TRBJ1-2, with TRBD1 identical over 7 bases. The CDR3 has 15 amino acids. In germline, CDR1 is SGHRS, CDR2 YFSETQ. The junction had 11 bases not matched to a gene; V was cut back by 2 bases and J by 7 bases. The CDR3 coding sequence is TGCGCCAGCAGCTTCCAACAGGGGAGCGCGCCTGGCTACACCTTC. This encodes CASSFQQGSAPGYTF.

V is TRBV19 and J is TRBJ1-1; tentatively, D is TRBD1 (5 bases). V was shortened by 3 bases and J by 4 bases, with 12 bases between the two germline ends. This CDR3 is 14 amino acids long. CDR1 is LNHDA and CDR2 is SQIVND in the germline V gene (reference sequence). CDR3 nucleotides: TGTGCCAGTAGTATCGGGGGGTATGGCACTGAAGCTTTCTTT. It specifies CASSIGGYGTEAFF.

The chain employs TRBV6-1 and TRBJ2-4, with D maybe TRBD1 (5 bases). The germline V gene encodes CDR1 MNHNS and CDR2 SASEGT. The CDR3 sequence is 15 residues long. V lost 7 bases and J lost 1, with 14 bases in between. CDR3 DNA: TGTGCCAGCAAATTGGGGCATGGGGCCAAAAACATTCAGTACTTC. This gives the protein CASKLGHGAKNIQYF.

This clone appeared a few times. The V and J genes are TRBV28 and TRBJ1-6; D gene ambiguous. The CDR3 has 14 residues. From germline, CDR1 is MDHEN and CDR2 SYDVKM. V was pared by 3 bases and J by 6 bases, with 9 bases between. In DNA, the CDR3 is TGTGCCAGCAGTTTGATGGCAGCTAATTCACCCCTCCACTTT. Translating gives CASSLMAANSPLHF.

The chain has TRBV15 and TRBJ1-2; D uncertain. The CDR3 totals 14 residues. V dropped 1 base and J dropped 5 bases, with 11 bases sitting between them. CDR1 and CDR2 from the germline V gene are LNHNV and YYDKDF (reference sequence). The CDR3 nucleotides read TGTGCCACCAGCAGAGGAACTCCCACGTATGGCTACACCTTC. It yields the protein CATSRGTPTYGYTF.

This chain connects TRBV5-1 to TRBJ1-2; no clear D. Trimming pared 0 bases from V and 8 bases from J, leaving 17 bases between. Germline CDR1 reads SGHRS; CDR2 reads YFSETQ. The CDR3 has 15 residues. CDR3 loop: CASSLAEAPRSGYTF. The CDR3, as DNA: TGCGCCAGCAGCTTGGCCGAGGCCCCAAGATCGGGCTACACCTTC.

The chain has TRBV6-1 and TRBJ2-2; D perhaps matches TRBD1 (5 bases). V was cut by 2 bases and J by 4 bases, with 14 bases left in between. This CDR3 has 16 residues. The germline V gene has CDR1 MNHNS and CDR2 SASEGT. The CDR3 loop is CASSELVGVFTGELFF. The CDR3, as DNA: TGTGCCAGCAGTGAACTCGTAGGGGTTTTCACCGGGGAGCTGTTTTTT.

This chain links TRBV15 with TRBJ2-7, with a weak D call TRBD1 (6 bases). V lost 5 bases, J lost 1 base, and 12 bases lay in between. The CDR3 sequence is 14 residues long. Germline CDR1 LNHNV, CDR2 YYDKDF (reference sequence). CDR3 loop: CATSFGRGSYEQYV. The CDR3 nucleotides are TGTGCCACCAGCTTCGGCAGGGGTTCCTACGAGCAGTACGTC.

The genes are TRBV27 and TRBJ1-2; D is undetermined. Per the germline V gene, CDR1 is MNHEY and CDR2 is SMNVEV (reference sequence). Trimming pared 1 base from V and 8 bases from J, leaving 8 bases between. There are 12 residues in the CDR3. This CDR3 reads CASSLYGVGYTF. For the CDR3, the DNA is TGTGCCAGCAGTTTATATGGAGTAGGCTACACCTTC.

The chain joins TRBV7-2 to TRBJ2-1; D gene ambiguous. Germline V gene sequence: CDR1 SGHTA, CDR2 FQGNSA. The CDR3 totals 13 residues. V lost 5 bases and J 7 bases, leaving 12 bases between the germline ends. Written as DNA, the CDR3 is TGTGCCAGCAGCCTTCAACGAGAGAATGAGCAGTTCTTC. Amino acid sequence: CASSLQRENEQFF.

This sequence joins TRBV4-1 and TRBJ1-3; TRBD1 is a possible D gene (5 bases). There are 16 residues in the CDR3. The germline V gene encodes CDR1 MGHRA and CDR2 YSYEKL. The V gene lost 6 bases and the J gene lost 0 bases, with 15 bases spanning the gap. The chain's CDR3 is CASRGDGFFSGNTIYF. The CDR3 bases are TGCGCCAGCAGAGGGGACGGATTTTTCTCTGGAAACACCATATATTTT.